The count of the clone carrying this T cell receptor (beta chain) is one. What it binds is unknown. The source of the sample is a study of T cell responses to AZD1222 COVID-19 vaccine. Sequencing was performed with immunoSEQ multiplex PCR; in TCRdb, only in-frame clones are kept and a portion is missing. Of 60,000 to 85,000 clones in the sample, 70% to 90% were seen once. Study results and caveats: Among spike-specific TCRs, nearly half reportedly target unmutated variant regions. Of the AZD1222 recipients, only 5 to 7 were seropositive at baseline.

The sequence came from an adult who received the MenACWY meningococcal vaccine as a control. Sequencing used peripheral blood, obtained 28 days after the second dose of the MenACWY control vaccine.

The CDR3 here is CASSLGEGQYKNIQYF. DNA for the CDR3: TGCGCCAGCAGCTTGGGAGAAGGACAGTACAAAAACATTCAGTACTTC. This chain links TRBV5-1 with TRBJ2-4; the D gene is possibly TRBD1 (6 bases). The CDR3 runs 16 residues. The germline gives CDR1 SGHRS, CDR2 YFSETQ. The V end lost 0 bases, the J end lost 3 bases, and 13 bases lay between the germline ends.